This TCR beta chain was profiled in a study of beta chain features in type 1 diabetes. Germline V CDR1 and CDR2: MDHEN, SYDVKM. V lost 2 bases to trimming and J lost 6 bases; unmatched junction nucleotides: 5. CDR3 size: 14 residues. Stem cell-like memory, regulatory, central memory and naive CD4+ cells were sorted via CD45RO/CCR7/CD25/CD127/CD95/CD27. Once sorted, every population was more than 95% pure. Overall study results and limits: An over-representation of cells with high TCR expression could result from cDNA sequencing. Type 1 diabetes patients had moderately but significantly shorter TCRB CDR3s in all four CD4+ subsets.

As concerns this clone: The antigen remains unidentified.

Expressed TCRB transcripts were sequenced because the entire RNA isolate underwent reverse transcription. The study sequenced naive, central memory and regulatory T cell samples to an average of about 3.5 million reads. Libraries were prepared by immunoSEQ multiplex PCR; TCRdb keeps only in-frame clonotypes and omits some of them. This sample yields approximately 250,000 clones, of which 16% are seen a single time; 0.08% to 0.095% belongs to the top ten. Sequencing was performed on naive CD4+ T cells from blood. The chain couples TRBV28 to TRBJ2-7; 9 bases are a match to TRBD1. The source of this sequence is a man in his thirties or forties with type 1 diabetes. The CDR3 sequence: CASSLGQGKGEQYF. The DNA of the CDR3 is TGTGCCAGCAGTTTAGGACAGGGGAAGGGCGAGCAGTACTTC.